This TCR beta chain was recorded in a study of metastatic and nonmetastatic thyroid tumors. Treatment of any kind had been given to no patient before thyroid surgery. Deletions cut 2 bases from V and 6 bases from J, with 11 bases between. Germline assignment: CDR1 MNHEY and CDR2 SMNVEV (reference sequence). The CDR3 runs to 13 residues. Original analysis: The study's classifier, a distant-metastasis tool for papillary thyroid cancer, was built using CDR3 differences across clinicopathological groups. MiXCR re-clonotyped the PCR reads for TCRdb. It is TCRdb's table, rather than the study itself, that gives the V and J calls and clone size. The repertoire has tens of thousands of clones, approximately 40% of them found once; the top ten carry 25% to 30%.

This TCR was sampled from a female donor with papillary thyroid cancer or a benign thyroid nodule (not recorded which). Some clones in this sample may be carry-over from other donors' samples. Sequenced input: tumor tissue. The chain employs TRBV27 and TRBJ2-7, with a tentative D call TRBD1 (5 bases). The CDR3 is CASSLRKGVEQYF. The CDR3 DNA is TGTGCCAGCAGTTTACGGAAAGGGGTCGAGCAGTACTTC.